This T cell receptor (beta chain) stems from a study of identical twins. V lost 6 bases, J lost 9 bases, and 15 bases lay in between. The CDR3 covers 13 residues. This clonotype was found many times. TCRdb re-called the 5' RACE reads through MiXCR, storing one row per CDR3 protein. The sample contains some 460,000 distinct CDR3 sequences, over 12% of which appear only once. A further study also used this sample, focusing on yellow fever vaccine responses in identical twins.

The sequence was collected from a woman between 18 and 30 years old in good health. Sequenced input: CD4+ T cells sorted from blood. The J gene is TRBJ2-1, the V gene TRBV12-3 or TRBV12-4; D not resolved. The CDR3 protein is CASSPNLESEQFF. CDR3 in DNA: TGTGCCAGCAGCCCAAACCTCGAGAGTGAGCAGTTCTTC.